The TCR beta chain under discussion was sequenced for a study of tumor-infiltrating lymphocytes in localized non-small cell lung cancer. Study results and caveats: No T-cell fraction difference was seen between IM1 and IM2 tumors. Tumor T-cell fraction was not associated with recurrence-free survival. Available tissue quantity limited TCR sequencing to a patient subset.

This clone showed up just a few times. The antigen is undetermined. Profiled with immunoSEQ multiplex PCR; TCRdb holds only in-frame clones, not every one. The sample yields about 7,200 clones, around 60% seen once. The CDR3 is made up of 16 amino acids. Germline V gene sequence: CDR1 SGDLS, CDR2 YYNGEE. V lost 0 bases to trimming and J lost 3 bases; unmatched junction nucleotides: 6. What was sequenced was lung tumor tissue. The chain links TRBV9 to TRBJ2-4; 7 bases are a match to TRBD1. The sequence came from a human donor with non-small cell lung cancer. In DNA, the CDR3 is TGTGCCAGCAGCGTAGAAGGGGGCGAGGGCAAAAACATTCAGTACTTC. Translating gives CASSVEGGEGKNIQYF.